This T cell receptor (beta chain) came from a study of T cell responses to AZD1222 COVID-19 vaccine. Germline assignment: CDR1 MDHEN and CDR2 SYDVKM. V shed 4 bases, J shed 2 bases, and the junction held 7 bases outside the gene matches. The CDR3 sequence is 15 residues long. Sequenced by immunoSEQ multiplex PCR; TCRdb stores in-frame clones only, minus some. The table includes approximately 60,000 clones, 85% detected once. The sequencing used peripheral blood, collected on day 0 of MenACWY control vaccination. The sequence was obtained from an adult in good health. The J gene is TRBJ2-7, the V gene TRBV28, with 8 bases matching TRBD1. The CDR3 nucleotides read TGTGCCAGCAGTTCAACCGGGACAGGCCCCTACGAGCAGTACTTC. Amino acid sequence: CASSSTGTGPYEQYF.